Following are 2 T cell receptor beta chains from one sample sequenced in a study of shared clonotypes between healthy human individuals. TCRdb keeps only in-frame clones here, not all; method: immunoSEQ multiplex PCR. Of over 850,000 clones in the sample, 78% are singletons; the top ten hold 0.6% to 0.75%. Material: memory CD4+ T cells from PBMCs. Subset: CD45RA-negative fraction. All receptors come from a man aged 18 to 35 in good health. Some clones in this sample may be carry-over from other donors' samples.

The chain is built from TRBV4-2 and TRBJ1-3, with D uncertain. Germline V gives CDR1 LGHNA, CDR2 YNFKEQ. The CDR3 totals 15 residues. Trimming removed 0 bases from V and 4 bases from J, with 10 bases in between. Written as DNA, the CDR3 is TGTGCCAGCAGCCAAGAACTCCAGGCCGGAAACACCATATATTTT. Protein: CASSQELQAGNTIYF.

A few counts support this clone. This chain joins TRBV28 and TRBJ2-6; the match to TRBD1 covers 9 bases. The CDR3 loop spans 16 amino acids. CDR1 and CDR2 (germline): MDHEN, SYDVKM. Unmatched junction bases numbered 6, after V lost 7 bases and J lost 2 bases. The CDR3 DNA follows: TGTGCCAGCACGACAGGGGGGGAGACTGGGGCCAACGTCCTGACTTTC. Protein sequence: CASTTGGETGANVLTF. Variable domain in full (rest from reference TRBV28 and TRBJ2-6): DVKVTQSSRYLVKRTGEKVFLECVQDMDHENMFWYRQDPGLGLRLIYFSYDVKMKEKGDIPEGYSVSREKKERFSLILESASTNQTSMYLCASTTGGETGANVLTFGAGSRLTVL.